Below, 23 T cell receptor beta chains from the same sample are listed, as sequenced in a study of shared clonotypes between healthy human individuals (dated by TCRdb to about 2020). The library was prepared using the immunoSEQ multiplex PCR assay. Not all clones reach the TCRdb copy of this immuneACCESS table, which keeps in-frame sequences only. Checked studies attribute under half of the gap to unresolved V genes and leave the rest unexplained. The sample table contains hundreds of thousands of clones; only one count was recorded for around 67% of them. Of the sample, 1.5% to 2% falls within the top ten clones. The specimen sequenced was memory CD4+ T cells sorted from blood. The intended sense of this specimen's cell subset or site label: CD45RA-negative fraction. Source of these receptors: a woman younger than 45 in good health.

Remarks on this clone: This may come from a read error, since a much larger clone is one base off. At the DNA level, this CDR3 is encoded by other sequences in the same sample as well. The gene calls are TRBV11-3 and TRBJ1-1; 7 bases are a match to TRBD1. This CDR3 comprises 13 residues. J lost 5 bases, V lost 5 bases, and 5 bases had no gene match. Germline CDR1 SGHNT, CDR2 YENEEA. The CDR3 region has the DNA TGTGCCAGCAGCCGACAGGGAGATACTGAAGCTTTCTTT. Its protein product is CASSRQGDTEAFF.

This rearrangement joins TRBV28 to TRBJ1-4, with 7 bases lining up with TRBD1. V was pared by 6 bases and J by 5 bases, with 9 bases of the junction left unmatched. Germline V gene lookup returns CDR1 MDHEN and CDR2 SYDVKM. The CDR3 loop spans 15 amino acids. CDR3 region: CASRPSGGLNEKLFF. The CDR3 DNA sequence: TGTGCCAGCAGACCATCAGGGGGGTTGAATGAAAAACTGTTTTTT.

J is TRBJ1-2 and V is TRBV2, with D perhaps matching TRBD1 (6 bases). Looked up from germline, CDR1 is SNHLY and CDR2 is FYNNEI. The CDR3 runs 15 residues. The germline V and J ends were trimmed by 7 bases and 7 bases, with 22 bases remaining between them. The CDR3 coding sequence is TGTGCCAGCACCCTTGGGAATATACAGGGAAGTGGCTACACCTTC. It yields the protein CASTLGNIQGSGYTF.

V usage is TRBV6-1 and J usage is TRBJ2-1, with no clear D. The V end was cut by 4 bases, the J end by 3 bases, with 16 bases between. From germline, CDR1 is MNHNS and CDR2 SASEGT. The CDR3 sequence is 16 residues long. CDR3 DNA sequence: TGTGCCAGCAGTGCCACGGGTCTAACCGGCTACAATGAGCAGTTCTTC. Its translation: CASSATGLTGYNEQFF.

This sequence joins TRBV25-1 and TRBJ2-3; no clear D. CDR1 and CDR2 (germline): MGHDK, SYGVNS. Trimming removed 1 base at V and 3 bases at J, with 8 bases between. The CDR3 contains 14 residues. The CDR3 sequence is CASSELGATDTQYF. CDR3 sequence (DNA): TGTGCCAGCAGTGAATTGGGCGCTACAGATACGCAGTATTTT.

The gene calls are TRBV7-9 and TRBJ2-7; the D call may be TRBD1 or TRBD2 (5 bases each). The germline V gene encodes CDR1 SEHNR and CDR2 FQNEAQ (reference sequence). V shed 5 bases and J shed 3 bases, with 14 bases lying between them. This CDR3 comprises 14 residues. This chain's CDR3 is CASSGTQEVYEQYF. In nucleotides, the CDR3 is TGTGCCAGCAGCGGGACCCAAGAGGTCTACGAGCAGTACTTC. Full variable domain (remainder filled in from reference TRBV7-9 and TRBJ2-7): DTGVSQNPRHKITKRGQNVTFRCDPISEHNRLYWYRQTLGQGPEFLTYFQNEAQLEKSRLLSDRFSAERPKGSFSTLEIQRTEQGDSAMYLCASSGTQEVYEQYFGPGTRLTVT.

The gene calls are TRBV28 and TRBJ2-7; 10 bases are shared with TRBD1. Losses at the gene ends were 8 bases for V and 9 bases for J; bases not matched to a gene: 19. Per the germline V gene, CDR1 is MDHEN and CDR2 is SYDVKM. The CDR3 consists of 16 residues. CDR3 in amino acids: CASGDRGGYRSASQYF. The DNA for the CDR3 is TGTGCCAGCGGGGACAGGGGTGGGTATCGAAGCGCCTCGCAGTACTTC. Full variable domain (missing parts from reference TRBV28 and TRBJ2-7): DVKVTQSSRYLVKRTGEKVFLECVQDMDHENMFWYRQDPGLGLRLIYFSYDVKMKEKGDIPEGYSVSREKKERFSLILESASTNQTSMYLCASGDRGGYRSASQYFGPGTRLTVT.

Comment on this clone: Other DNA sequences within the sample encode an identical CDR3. Here the CDR3 DNA reads TGTGCCAGCTCCCGAATCCAAGAGACCCAGTACTTC. Its translation is CASSRIQETQYF. The V call is TRBV18, the J call TRBJ2-5, with D hard to call. V was shortened by 6 bases and J by 1 base, with 6 bases between the two germline ends. The CDR3 loop spans 12 amino acids. Germline V gene data show CDR1 as KGHSH and CDR2 as LQKENI.

The CDR3 here is CASRQIPGNTIYF. The CDR3 DNA is TGTGCCAGCAGACAGATCCCTGGAAACACCATATATTTT. This chain connects TRBV6-1 to TRBJ1-3; D uncertain. Germline CDR1 reads MNHNS; CDR2 reads SASEGT. The CDR3 contains 13 residues. V was clipped by 6 bases and J by 2 bases, with 8 bases between them.

CDR3 sequence reads: CASSLATYEQYF. The CDR3 DNA sequence: TGTGCCAGCAGCTTAGCCACGTACGAGCAGTACTTC. This chain links TRBV7-8 with TRBJ2-7; D is uncertain. There are 12 residues in the CDR3. Trimming took 0 bases from V and 4 from J, leaving 4 bases between them. The V gene's germline CDR1 is SGHVS and CDR2 FQNEAQ.

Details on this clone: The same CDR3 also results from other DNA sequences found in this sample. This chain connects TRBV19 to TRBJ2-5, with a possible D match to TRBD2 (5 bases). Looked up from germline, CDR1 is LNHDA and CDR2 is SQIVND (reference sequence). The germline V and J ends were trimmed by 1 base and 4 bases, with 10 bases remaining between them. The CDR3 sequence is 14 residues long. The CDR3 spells CASSIGLAGETQYF. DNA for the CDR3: TGTGCCAGTAGTATAGGGCTAGCAGGAGAGACCCAGTACTTC.

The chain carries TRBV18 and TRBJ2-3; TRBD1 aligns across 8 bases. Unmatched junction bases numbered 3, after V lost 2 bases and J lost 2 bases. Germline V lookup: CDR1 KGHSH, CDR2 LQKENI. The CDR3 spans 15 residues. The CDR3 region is CASSPRGQVTDTQYF. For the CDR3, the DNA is TGTGCCAGCTCACCAAGGGGACAGGTCACAGATACGCAGTATTTT.

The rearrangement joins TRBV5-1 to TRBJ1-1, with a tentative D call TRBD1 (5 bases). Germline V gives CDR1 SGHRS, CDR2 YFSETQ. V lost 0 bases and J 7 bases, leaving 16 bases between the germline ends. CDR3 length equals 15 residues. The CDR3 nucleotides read TGCGCCAGCAGCTTGGCAATGGGGGGATTGGATGAAGCTTTCTTT. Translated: CASSLAMGGLDEAFF. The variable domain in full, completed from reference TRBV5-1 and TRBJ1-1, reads KAGVTQTPRYLIKTRGQQVTLSCSPISGHRSVSWYQQTPGQGLQFLFEYFSETQRNKGNFPGRFSGRQFSNSRSEMNVSTLELGDSALYLCASSLAMGGLDEAFFGQGTRLTVV.

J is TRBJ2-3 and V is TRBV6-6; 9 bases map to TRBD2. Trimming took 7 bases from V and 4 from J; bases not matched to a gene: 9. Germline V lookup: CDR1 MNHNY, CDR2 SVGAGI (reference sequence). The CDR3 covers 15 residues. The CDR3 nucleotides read TGTGCCAGCACCGATAGCGGGAGCGGCGCAGATACGCAGTATTTT. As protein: CASTDSGSGADTQYF.

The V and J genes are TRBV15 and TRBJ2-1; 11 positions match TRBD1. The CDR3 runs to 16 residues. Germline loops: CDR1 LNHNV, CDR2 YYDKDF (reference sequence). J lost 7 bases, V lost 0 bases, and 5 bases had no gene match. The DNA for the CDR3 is TGTGCCACCAGCAGAGATCTCGGACAGGGGGCAAATGAGCAGTTCTTC. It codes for CATSRDLGQGANEQFF.

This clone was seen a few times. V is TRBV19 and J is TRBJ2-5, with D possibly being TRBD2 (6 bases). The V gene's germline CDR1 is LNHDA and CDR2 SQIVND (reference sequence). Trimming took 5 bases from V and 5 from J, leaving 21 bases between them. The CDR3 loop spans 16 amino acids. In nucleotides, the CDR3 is TGTGCCAGTAGTGGATCGGGAGTTACGATGAAGGAGACCCAGTACTTC. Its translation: CASSGSGVTMKETQYF.

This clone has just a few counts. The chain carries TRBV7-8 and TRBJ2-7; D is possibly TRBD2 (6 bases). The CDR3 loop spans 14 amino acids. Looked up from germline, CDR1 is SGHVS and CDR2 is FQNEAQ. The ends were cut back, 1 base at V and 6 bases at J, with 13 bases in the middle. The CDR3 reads CASSLDPGAGEQYF. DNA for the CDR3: TGTGCCAGCAGCTTAGATCCGGGAGCGGGCGAGCAGTACTTC. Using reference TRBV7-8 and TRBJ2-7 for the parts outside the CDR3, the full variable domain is GAGVSQSPRYKVAKRGQDVALRCDPISGHVSLFWYQQALGQGPEFLTYFQNEAQLDKSGLPSDRFFAERPEGSVSTLKIQRTQQEDSAVYLCASSLDPGAGEQYFGPGTRLTVT.

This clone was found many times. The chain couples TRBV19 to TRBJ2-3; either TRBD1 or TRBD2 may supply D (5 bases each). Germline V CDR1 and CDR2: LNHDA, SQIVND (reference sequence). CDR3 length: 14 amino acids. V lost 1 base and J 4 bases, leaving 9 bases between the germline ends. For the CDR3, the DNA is TGTGCCAGTAGTATAGTAGGGACCGCAGATACGCAGTATTTT. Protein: CASSIVGTADTQYF.

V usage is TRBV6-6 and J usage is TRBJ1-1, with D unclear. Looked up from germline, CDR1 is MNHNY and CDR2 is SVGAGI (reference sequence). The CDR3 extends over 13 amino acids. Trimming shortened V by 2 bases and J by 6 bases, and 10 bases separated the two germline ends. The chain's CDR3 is CASSYQEDAEAFF. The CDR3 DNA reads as TGTGCCAGCAGTTACCAGGAGGACGCTGAAGCTTTCTTT.

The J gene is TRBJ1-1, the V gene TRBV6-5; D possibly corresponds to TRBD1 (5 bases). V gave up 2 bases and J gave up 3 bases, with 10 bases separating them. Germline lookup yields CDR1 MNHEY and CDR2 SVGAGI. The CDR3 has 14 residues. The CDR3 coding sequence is TGTGCCAGCAGTTACGGAGGAGGGGACACTGAAGCTTTCTTT. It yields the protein CASSYGGGDTEAFF.

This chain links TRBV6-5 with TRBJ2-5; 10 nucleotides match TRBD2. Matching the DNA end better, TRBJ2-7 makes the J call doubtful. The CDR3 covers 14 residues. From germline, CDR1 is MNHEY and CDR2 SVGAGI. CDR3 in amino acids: CASSPLAGVGEQYF. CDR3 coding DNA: TGTGCCAGCAGCCCGCTAGCGGGAGTAGGCGAGCAGTACTTC.

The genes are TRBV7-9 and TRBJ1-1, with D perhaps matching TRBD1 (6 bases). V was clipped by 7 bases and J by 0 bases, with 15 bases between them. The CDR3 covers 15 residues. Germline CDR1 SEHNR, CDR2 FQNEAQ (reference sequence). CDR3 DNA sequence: TGTGCCAGCACCTTGGGGGACAACATGAACACTGAAGCTTTCTTT. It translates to CASTLGDNMNTEAFF.

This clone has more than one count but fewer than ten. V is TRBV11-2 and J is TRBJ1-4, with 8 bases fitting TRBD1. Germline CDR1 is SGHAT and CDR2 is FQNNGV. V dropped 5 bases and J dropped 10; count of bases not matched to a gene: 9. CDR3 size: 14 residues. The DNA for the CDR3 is TGTGCCAGCAGCCCGAGGACAGGGCGTGGAAAACTGTTTTTT. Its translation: CASSPRTGRGKLFF.